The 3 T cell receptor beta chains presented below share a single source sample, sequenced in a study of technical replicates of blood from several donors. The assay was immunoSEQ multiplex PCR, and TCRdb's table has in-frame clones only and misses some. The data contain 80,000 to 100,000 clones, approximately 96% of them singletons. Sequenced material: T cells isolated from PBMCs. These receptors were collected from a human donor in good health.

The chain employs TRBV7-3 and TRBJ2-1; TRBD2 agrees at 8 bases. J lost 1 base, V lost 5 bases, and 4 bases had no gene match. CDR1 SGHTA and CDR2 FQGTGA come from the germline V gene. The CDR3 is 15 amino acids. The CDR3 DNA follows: TGTGCCAGCAGCCCGCGGGGGGAATCCTACAATGAGCAGTTCTTC. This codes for CASSPRGESYNEQFF. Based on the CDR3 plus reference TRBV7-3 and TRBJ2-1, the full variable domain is GAGVSQTPSNKVTEKGKYVELRCDPISGHTALYWYRQSLGQGPEFLIYFQGTGAADDSGLPNDRFFAVRPEGSVSTLKIQRTERGDSAVYLCASSPRGESYNEQFFGPGTRLTVL.

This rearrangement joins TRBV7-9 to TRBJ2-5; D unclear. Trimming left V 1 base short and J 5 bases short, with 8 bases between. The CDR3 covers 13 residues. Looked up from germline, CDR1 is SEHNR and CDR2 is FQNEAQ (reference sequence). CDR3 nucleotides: TGTGCCAGCAGCTTAGACAGTAAGGAGACCCAGTACTTC. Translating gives CASSLDSKETQYF.

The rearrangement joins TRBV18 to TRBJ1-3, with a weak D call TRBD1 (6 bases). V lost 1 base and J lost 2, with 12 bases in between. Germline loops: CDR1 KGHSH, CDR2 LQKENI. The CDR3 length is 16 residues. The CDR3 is CASSPLTGMAGNTIYF. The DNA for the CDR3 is TGTGCCAGCTCACCACTAACAGGGATGGCTGGAAACACCATATATTTT.